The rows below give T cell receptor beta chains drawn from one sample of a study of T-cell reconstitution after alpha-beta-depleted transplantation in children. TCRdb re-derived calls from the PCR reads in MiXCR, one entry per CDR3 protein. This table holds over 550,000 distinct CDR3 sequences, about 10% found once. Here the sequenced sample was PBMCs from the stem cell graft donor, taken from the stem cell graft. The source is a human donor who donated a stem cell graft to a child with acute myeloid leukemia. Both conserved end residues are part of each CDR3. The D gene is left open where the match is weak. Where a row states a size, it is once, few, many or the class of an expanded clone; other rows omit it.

TGTGCCAGCAGTTACGCCGGGACAGGGGGCACCATTCAGTACTTC	CASSYAGTGGTIQYF	TRBV6-2/TRBV6-3	TRBJ2-4	-	TRBD1
TGCAGCGTCCGGAGGGAGGGGAACACCGGGGAGCTGTTTTTT	CSVRREGNTGELFF	TRBV29-1	TRBJ2-2	-	TRBD2
TGTGCCAGCAGCGCAGGGCATAACACTGAAGCTTTCTTT	CASSAGHNTEAFF	TRBV7-3	TRBJ1-1	-	-
TGTGCCAGCAGTCCGAGACGACCGTACGTGAACACTGAAGCTTTCTTT	CASSPRRPYVNTEAFF	TRBV28	TRBJ1-1	-	-
TGCGCCAGCAGCTTGGGTCAGGGGGTCGGCAAAAACATTCAGTACTTC	CASSLGQGVGKNIQYF	TRBV5-1	TRBJ2-4	many	TRBD1
TGTGCCAGCAGGGGTTCGGGCTCTGAGCAGTTCTTC	CASRGSGSEQFF	TRBV7-3	TRBJ2-1	-	-
TGCGCCAGCAGCTTGGAACGGACAGGGGGATCCAATGAGCAGTTCTTC	CASSLERTGGSNEQFF	TRBV5-1	TRBJ2-1	-	TRBD1
TGCAGTGCTTATCAGGGTTCGGTTAACACTGAAGCTTTCTTT	CSAYQGSVNTEAFF	TRBV20-1	TRBJ1-1	few	-
TGTGCCAGCAGTTTACTAGCGGCCCCCAGGGATACGCAGTATTTT	CASSLLAAPRDTQYF	TRBV12-3/TRBV12-4	TRBJ2-3	few	TRBD2
TGTGCCAGCAGTAGGACTAGCCAGGAGACCCAGTACTTC	CASSRTSQETQYF	TRBV28	TRBJ2-5	many	TRBD2
TGCGCCAGCAGCTCGCAGACTAGCGGGGCGAGGGAGCAGTACTTC	CASSSQTSGAREQYF	TRBV5-1	TRBJ2-7	many	TRBD2
TGTGCCAGCAGCCAGCTAGCGATCACAGATACGCAGTATTTT	CASSQLAITDTQYF	TRBV6-2/TRBV6-3	TRBJ2-3	-	-
TGCAGCGTCGCACCAGGGGATACTGGAAACACCATATATTTT	CSVAPGDTGNTIYF	TRBV29-1	TRBJ1-3	many	-
TGTGCCAGCAGCGTAGATAGCGGGGCCTCCAATGAGCAGTTCTTC	CASSVDSGASNEQFF	TRBV9	TRBJ2-1	-	TRBD2
TGTGCCAGCAGTTTAGGGACAGGAGCCCTTGAAGCTTTCTTT	CASSLGTGALEAFF	TRBV28	TRBJ1-1	few	TRBD1
TGTGCCAGCAGTTCCGGGACTAGCGGGAGCCCTCGGCAGTACTTC	CASSSGTSGSPRQYF	TRBV14	TRBJ2-7	-	TRBD2